This passage covers 28 T cell receptor beta chains from one sample sequenced in a study of glioma-infiltrating T cells. Amplification of TCR alpha and beta CDR3 regions from RNA used iRepertoire nested multiplex PCR. In TCRdb, the multiplex PCR reads were re-called with MiXCR into one record per CDR3 protein. Counted here are a few hundred thousand distinct CDR3 sequences, roughly two fifths occurring once; the ten biggest clones make up more than 10%. Sequenced material: glioma tissue, nonneoplastic brain tissue, or PBMCs (not recorded which). The source is a human donor with low-grade glioma or glioblastoma, undergoing nonglioma brain surgery, or in good health (not recorded which).

This clonotype was observed a few times. J is TRBJ2-1 and V is TRBV4-1; no clear D gene. Germline V gene sequence: CDR1 MGHRA, CDR2 YSYEKL. Trimming stripped 3 bases from V and 2 bases from J, with 14 bases between. The CDR3 runs to 16 residues. The CDR3 coding sequence is TGCGCCAGCAGCCAGCTCTGGGTGGGCCCCTACAATGAGCAGTTCTTC. It is translated as CASSQLWVGPYNEQFF.

Remarks on this clonotype: This could be a read error, since a much larger clone is one nucleotide away. This chain joins TRBV27 and TRBJ2-1, with TRBD1 matching over 7 bases. Gene TRBJ2-7 matches the end of the DNA better, so the J call may be wrong. Per the germline V gene, CDR1 is MNHEY and CDR2 is SMNVEV (reference sequence). CDR3 length: 14 amino acids. The CDR3 nucleotides are TGTGCCAGCAGTTGGGACAGACTACACTACAAGCAGTACTTC. Its protein is CASSWDRLHYKQYF.

The chain is built from TRBV7-2 and TRBJ1-1; D gene uncertain. The CDR3 runs 13 residues. Germline V gives CDR1 SGHTA, CDR2 FQGNSA. Between the trimmed V and J ends, which lost 5 bases and 5 bases, there was a span of 12 bases. CDR3 residues: CASSPSPRTEAFF. CDR3 coding DNA: TGTGCCAGCAGCCCATCCCCCCGAACTGAAGCTTTCTTT.

V gene TRBV4-2 combines with J gene TRBJ2-7, with 10 bases identical to TRBD2. From germline, CDR1 is LGHNA and CDR2 YNFKEQ. This CDR3 has 14 amino acids. Trimming cost V 5 bases and J 2 bases; bases outside gene matches: 3. CDR3 DNA: TGTGCCAGCAGCATTAGCGGGAGGACCTACGAGCAGTACTTC. Amino acid sequence: CASSISGRTYEQYF.

This clonotype was counted a few times. CDR3 sequence: CASSQDPRGVPYNEQFF. The CDR3 DNA follows: TGCGCCAGCAGCCAAGATCCGAGAGGGGTACCATACAATGAGCAGTTCTTC. The V call is TRBV4-1, the J call TRBJ2-1; either TRBD1 or TRBD2 may fit D (5 bases each). Trimming removed 0 bases from V and 4 bases from J, with 16 bases in between. Germline-derived CDR1 and CDR2 are MGHRA and YSYEKL. CDR3 length: 17 amino acids.

A note on this clonotype: An end of the junction does not agree with germline; a read error may underlie this. The chain is built from TRBV28 and TRBJ1-5; D gene uncertain. Germline CDR1 is MDHEN and CDR2 is SYDVKM. The CDR3 is 13 amino acids. The CDR3: CARSFGSNQPQHF. DNA of the CDR3: TGTGCCAGAAGTTTTGGCAGCAATCAGCCCCAGCATTTT.

This chain links TRBV12-3 or TRBV12-4 with TRBJ1-3, with a weak D call TRBD1 (6 bases). Trimming cost V 4 bases and J 5 bases, with 18 bases left between them. This CDR3 has 16 amino acids. This chain's CDR3 is CASSYLPGARRNTIYF. As DNA, the CDR3 is TGTGCCAGCAGTTATCTCCCGGGGGCCCGTAGAAACACCATATATTTT.

The genes are TRBV7-2 and TRBJ1-2, with 7 bases matching TRBD1. Germline V gene lookup returns CDR1 SGHTA and CDR2 FQGNSA. There are 14 residues in the CDR3. Unmatched junction bases numbered 11, after V lost 5 bases and J lost 8 bases. The CDR3 protein is CASSPGGQGGGYTF. In DNA, the CDR3 is TGTGCCAGCAGCCCAGGGGGGCAGGGAGGAGGCTACACCTTC.

The rearrangement links TRBV15 to TRBJ2-5; the D gene is possibly TRBD2 (6 bases). The CDR3 extends over 12 amino acids. V was clipped by 4 bases and J by 4 bases, with 7 bases between them. CDR1 and CDR2 (germline): LNHNV, YYDKDF (reference sequence). This CDR3 is CATSTGRETQYF. The CDR3 coding sequence is TGTGCCACCAGCACCGGGAGAGAGACCCAGTACTTC.

This clonotype was found many times. V usage is TRBV27 and J usage is TRBJ2-3; TRBD2 is a possible D gene (5 bases). The germline gives CDR1 MNHEY, CDR2 SMNVEV (reference sequence). The CDR3 runs to 20 residues. V lost 6 bases and J 0 bases, leaving 28 bases between the germline ends. The CDR3 reads CASRQKPYSSPMGSTDTQYF. The CDR3 DNA reads as TGTGCCAGCAGACAAAAACCCTACTCTAGCCCAATGGGGAGCACAGATACGCAGTATTTT.

This clonotype was detected many times. The chain joins TRBV27 to TRBJ2-1, with TRBD2 matching 7 bases. Germline trimming cut 2 bases from V and 3 bases from J; bases unmatched to any gene: 4. Germline CDR1 MNHEY, CDR2 SMNVEV (reference sequence). The CDR3 extends over 15 amino acids. The CDR3 nucleotides read TGTGCCAGCAGTTTACGGACGGGGGGCTACAATGAGCAGTTCTTC. Its translation is CASSLRTGGYNEQFF.

This clonotype was recorded a few times. This chain joins TRBV4-1 and TRBJ1-3; D gene uncertain. The germline CDR1 and CDR2 sequences are MGHRA and YSYEKL. This CDR3 has 17 residues. V lost 2 bases, J lost 0 bases, and 14 bases lay in between. CDR3: CASSQTTSRYSGNTIYF. In DNA, the CDR3 is TGCGCCAGCAGCCAAACAACATCGAGATACTCTGGAAACACCATATATTTT.

This chain joins TRBV7-9 and TRBJ2-1; TRBD2 aligns across 8 bases. Germline CDR1 reads SEHNR; CDR2 reads FQNEAQ (reference sequence). This CDR3 region has 15 residues. The J segment lost 15 bases and the V segment lost 5 bases, leaving 18 bases of the junction unmatched. The CDR3 is CASSVTQRELAWRFF. The DNA for the CDR3 is TGTGCCAGCAGCGTAACTCAGCGGGAGTTGGCATGGCGGTTCTTC.

This clonotype came up many times. The CDR3 spells CATSSDPNQPQHF. The CDR3 DNA reads as TGTGCCACCAGCTCCGACCCAAATCAGCCCCAGCATTTT. The genes are TRBV15 and TRBJ1-5; D is unresolved. This CDR3 has 13 residues. V lost 5 bases to trimming and J lost 4 bases, with 9 bases between them. CDR1 and CDR2 (germline): LNHNV, YYDKDF (reference sequence).

This clonotype is a singleton in its sample. The rearrangement joins TRBV5-5 to TRBJ2-7; D is unclear. From germline, CDR1 is SGHKS and CDR2 YYEKEE (reference sequence). The CDR3 totals 11 residues. Trimming removed 4 bases at V and 6 bases at J, with 8 bases between. For the CDR3, the DNA is TGTGCCAGCAGCCAGACCCGCGAGCAGTACTTC. Translating gives CASSQTREQYF. Full variable domain (rest looked up from reference TRBV5-5 and TRBJ2-7): DAGVTQSPTHLIKTRGQQVTLRCSPISGHKSVSWYQQVLGQGPQFIFQYYEKEERGRGNFPDRFSARQFPNYSSELNVNALLLGDSALYLCASSQTREQYFGPGTRLTVT.

V is TRBV11-2 and J is TRBJ2-1, with 13 bases aligning to TRBD2. The CDR3 runs to 15 residues. The V gene's germline CDR1 is SGHAT and CDR2 FQNNGV. Trimming cost V 5 bases and J 8 bases; bases outside gene matches: 6. CDR3 amino acids: CASSRTSGSADEQFF. CDR3 sequence (DNA): TGTGCCAGCAGCCGGACTAGCGGGAGTGCGGATGAGCAGTTCTTC.

Turning to this clonotype: This clone may be a read error of a much larger clone one base away. Given the absence of the conserved phenylalanine or tryptophan at the CDR3 end, a read error is likely. V is TRBV3-1 and J is TRBJ1-1; D gene ambiguous. Trimming removed 5 bases at V and 0 bases at J, with 10 bases between. The V gene's germline CDR1 is LGHDT and CDR2 YNNKEL (reference sequence). This CDR3 has 14 amino acids. The CDR3 region is CASSSRTMNTEAFS. CDR3 in DNA: TGTGCCAGCAGCTCCAGAACTATGAACACTGAAGCTTTCTCT.

The chain links TRBV19 to TRBJ2-2; tentatively, D is TRBD2 (6 bases). Germline CDR1 is LNHDA and CDR2 is SQIVND (reference sequence). Trimming pared 3 bases from V and 2 bases from J, leaving 13 bases between. The CDR3 spans 16 residues. CDR3 sequence reads: CASSIYRDFNTGELFF. CDR3 in DNA: TGTGCCAGTAGTATCTACCGGGACTTTAACACCGGGGAGCTGTTTTTT.

A few counts support this clonotype. This chain connects TRBV5-4 to TRBJ1-1; 11 bases align to TRBD1. V shed 3 bases, J shed 3 bases, and the junction held 1 base outside the gene matches. Per germline, CDR1 SGHNT and CDR2 YYREEE (reference sequence). The CDR3 spans 14 residues. The CDR3 DNA sequence: TGTGCCAGCAGCTGGGGACAGGGGGACACTGAAGCTTTCTTT. Its protein is CASSWGQGDTEAFF.

This clonotype was counted at least ten times. The chain uses TRBV27 and TRBJ2-3, with D hard to call. V lost 3 bases and J lost 0, with 13 bases in between. From germline, CDR1 is MNHEY and CDR2 SMNVEV (reference sequence). The CDR3 is 16 residues long. In nucleotides, the CDR3 is TGTGCCAGCAGTTTTCTCAATTTTGGCAGCACAGATACGCAGTATTTT. It codes for CASSFLNFGSTDTQYF.

This rearrangement joins TRBV11-3 to TRBJ1-2; the D gene is possibly TRBD1 (6 bases). This CDR3 has 14 amino acids. Germline V lookup: CDR1 SGHNT, CDR2 YENEEA. V was trimmed by 0 bases and J by 6 bases, leaving 11 bases between them. The CDR3 nucleotides are TGTGCCAGCAGCTTAGAGCAGGGGAGGCATGGCTACACCTTC. Amino acid sequence: CASSLEQGRHGYTF.

Only a few counts were recorded for this clonotype. This chain connects TRBV6-1 to TRBJ1-5; D is possibly TRBD1 (5 bases). V was pared by 7 bases and J by 3 bases, with 16 bases between. The CDR3 has 15 amino acids. From germline, CDR1 is MNHNS and CDR2 SASEGT. The CDR3 bases are TGTGCCAGCACGGAGGGGCGCAGGAACAATCAGCCCCAGCATTTT. It specifies CASTEGRRNNQPQHF.

This clonotype appeared once. This may be a read error, as it is one base from a much larger clone. The gene calls are TRBV6-6 and TRBJ2-3; D assignment may be TRBD1 or TRBD2 (6 bases each). The length of the CDR3 is 17 residues. V was cut by 4 bases and J by 4 bases, with 21 bases left in between. The V gene's germline CDR1 is MNHNY and CDR2 SVGAGI (reference sequence). In DNA, the CDR3 is TGTGCCAGCAGTTTAGAACAGGGACTCCCGAGCGCAGATACGCAGTATTTT. It is translated as CASSLEQGLPSADTQYF.

Regarding this clonotype: An end of the junction does not agree with germline; a read error may underlie this. The chain combines TRBV4-1 with TRBJ1-6; no firm D call. This CDR3 region has 19 residues. CDR1 is MGHRA and CDR2 is YSYEKL in the germline V gene. CDR3 in amino acids: CARSQFLGQATNYNSPLHF. CDR3 nucleotides: TGCGCCAGAAGCCAATTCCTCGGGCAGGCAACTAATTATAATTCACCCCTCCACTTT.

The chain employs TRBV4-1 and TRBJ1-2; 7 bases match TRBD1. Germline trimming cut 0 bases from V and 5 bases from J; bases unmatched to any gene: 6. The CDR3 has 15 residues. The V gene's germline CDR1 is MGHRA and CDR2 YSYEKL. CDR3 sequence reads: CASSQEITGEYGYTF. CDR3 sequence (DNA): TGCGCCAGCAGCCAAGAGATAACAGGGGAATATGGCTACACCTTC.

This clonotype was seen many times. This chain uses TRBV6-5 with TRBJ2-5; no clear D. CDR3 length: 13 residues. Per the germline V gene, CDR1 is MNHEY and CDR2 is SVGAGI. V gave up 3 bases and J gave up 2 bases, with 7 bases separating them. The CDR3 DNA follows: TGTGCCAGCAGTTATGGGTTACAAGAGACCCAGTACTTC. It specifies CASSYGLQETQYF.

CDR3 nucleotides: TGTGCCAGCAGCCATGACAGGGGGCGCCGGTATGGCTACACCTTC. This encodes CASSHDRGRRYGYTF. The rearrangement uses TRBV3-1 and TRBJ1-2, with TRBD1 identical over 10 bases. The CDR3 length is 15 residues. V trimming: 3 bases; J trimming: 5 bases; junction bases outside the gene matches: 6. Germline V CDR1 and CDR2: LGHDT, YNNKEL (reference sequence).

This sequence joins TRBV2 and TRBJ1-1; TRBD1 matches 9 bases. Germline assignment: CDR1 SNHLY and CDR2 FYNNEI. Losses at the gene ends were 7 bases for V and 4 bases for J; bases not matched to a gene: 16. The CDR3 totals 17 residues. The CDR3 DNA follows: TGTGCCAGCAAGAGGGACAGGGCTGGGATGGGCGGCACTGAAGCTTTCTTT. This codes for CASKRDRAGMGGTEAFF.